This T cell receptor (beta chain) emerged from a study of shared clonotypes between healthy human individuals. Germline assignment: CDR1 SGHKS and CDR2 YYEKEE (reference sequence). This CDR3 contains 17 residues. J gave up 0 bases and V 3 bases, and 11 bases lay outside the gene matches. The study, taken as a whole, reports: Naive subsets tended to show greater estimated richness than memory subsets.

This clone was counted a few times. Its cognate antigen is unknown. TCRdb keeps only in-frame clones here, not all; method: immunoSEQ multiplex PCR. The data hold fewer than 1.4 million clones, with approximately 78% observed a single time. Sequenced material: memory CD4+ T cells from PBMCs. Subset: CD45RA-negative fraction. This sequence was found in a man aged 18 to 35 in good health. Some clones in this sample may be carry-over from other donors' samples. The chain has TRBV5-5 and TRBJ2-5; 7 nucleotides match TRBD2. The CDR3 sequence is CASSWGTLGGHQETQYF. CDR3 nucleotides: TGTGCCAGCAGCTGGGGTACATTGGGAGGGCACCAAGAGACCCAGTACTTC.